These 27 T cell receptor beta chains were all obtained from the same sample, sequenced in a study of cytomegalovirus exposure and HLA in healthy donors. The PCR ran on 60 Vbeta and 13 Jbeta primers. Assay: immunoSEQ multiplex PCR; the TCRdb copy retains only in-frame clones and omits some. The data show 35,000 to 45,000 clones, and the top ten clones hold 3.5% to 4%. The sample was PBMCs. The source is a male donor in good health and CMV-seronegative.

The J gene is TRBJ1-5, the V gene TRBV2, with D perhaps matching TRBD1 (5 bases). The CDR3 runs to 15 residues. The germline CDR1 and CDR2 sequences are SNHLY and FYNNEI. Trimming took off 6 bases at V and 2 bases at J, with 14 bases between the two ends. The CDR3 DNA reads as TGTGCCAGCAGCGCCAGGGAGGCTGGCAATCAGCCCCAGCATTTT. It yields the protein CASSAREAGNQPQHF. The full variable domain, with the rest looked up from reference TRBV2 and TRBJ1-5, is EPEVTQTPSHQVTQMGQEVILRCVPISNHLYFYWYRQILGQKVEFLVSFYNNEISEKSEIFDDQFSVERPDGSNFTLKIRSTKLEDSAMYFCASSAREAGNQPQHFGDGTRLSIL.

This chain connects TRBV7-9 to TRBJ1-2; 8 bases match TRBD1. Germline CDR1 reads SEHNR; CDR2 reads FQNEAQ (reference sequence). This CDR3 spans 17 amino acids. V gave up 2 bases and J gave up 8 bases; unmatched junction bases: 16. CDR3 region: CASSLSGGLDRGEGYTF. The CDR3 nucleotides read TGTGCCAGCAGCTTATCGGGAGGACTTGACAGGGGTGAAGGCTACACCTTC.

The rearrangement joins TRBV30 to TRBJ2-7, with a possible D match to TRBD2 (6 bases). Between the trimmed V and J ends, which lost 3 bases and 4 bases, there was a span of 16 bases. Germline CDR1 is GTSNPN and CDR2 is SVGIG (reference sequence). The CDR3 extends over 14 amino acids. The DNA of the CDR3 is TGTGCCTGGAGCCCCGGGAGCCTAGTGTACGAGCAGTACTTC. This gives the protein CAWSPGSLVYEQYF.

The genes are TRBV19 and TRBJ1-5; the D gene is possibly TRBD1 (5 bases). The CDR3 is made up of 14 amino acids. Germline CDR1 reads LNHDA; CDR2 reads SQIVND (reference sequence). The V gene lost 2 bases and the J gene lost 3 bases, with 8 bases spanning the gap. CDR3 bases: TGTGCCAGTAGTATATTGGGGCCCAATCAGCCCCAGCATTTT. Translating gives CASSILGPNQPQHF. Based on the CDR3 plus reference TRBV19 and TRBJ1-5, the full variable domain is DGGITQSPKYLFRKEGQNVTLSCEQNLNHDAMYWYRQDPGQGLRLIYYSQIVNDFQKGDIAEGYSVSREKKESFPLTVTSAQKNPTAFYLCASSILGPNQPQHFGDGTRLSIL.

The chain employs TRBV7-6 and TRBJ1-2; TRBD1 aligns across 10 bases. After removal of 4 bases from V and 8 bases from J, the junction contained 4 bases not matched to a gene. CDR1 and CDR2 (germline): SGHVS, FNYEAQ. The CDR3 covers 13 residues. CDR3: CASSSRDRGGYTF. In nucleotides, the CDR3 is TGTGCCAGCAGCTCAAGGGACAGGGGAGGCTACACCTTC.

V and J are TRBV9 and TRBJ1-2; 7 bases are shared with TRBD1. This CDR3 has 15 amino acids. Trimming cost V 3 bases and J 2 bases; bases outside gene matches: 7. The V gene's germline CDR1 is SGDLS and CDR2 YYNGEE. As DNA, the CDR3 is TGTGCCAGCAGCGCTGGAGGGGGCGCCAACTATGGCTACACCTTC. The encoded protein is CASSAGGGANYGYTF.

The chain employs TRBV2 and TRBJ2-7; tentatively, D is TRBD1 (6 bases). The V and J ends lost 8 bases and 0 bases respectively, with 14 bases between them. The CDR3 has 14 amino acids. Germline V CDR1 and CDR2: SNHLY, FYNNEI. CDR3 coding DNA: TGTGCCAGCCGCTGGACAGCCCTCTCCTACGAGCAGTACTTC. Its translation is CASRWTALSYEQYF.

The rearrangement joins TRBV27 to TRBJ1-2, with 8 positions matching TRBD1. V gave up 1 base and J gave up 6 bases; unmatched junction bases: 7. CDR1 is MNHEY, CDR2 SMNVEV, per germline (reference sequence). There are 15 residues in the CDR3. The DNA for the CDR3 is TGTGCCAGCAGTTTATACGGACAGGGTGGAGATGGCTACACCTTC. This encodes CASSLYGQGGDGYTF.

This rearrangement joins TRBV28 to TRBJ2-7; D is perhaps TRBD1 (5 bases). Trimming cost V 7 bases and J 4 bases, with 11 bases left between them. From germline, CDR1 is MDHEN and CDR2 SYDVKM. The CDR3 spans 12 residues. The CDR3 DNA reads TGTGCCAGCATAGCTCAGGGTTACGAGCAGTACTTC. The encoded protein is CASIAQGYEQYF.

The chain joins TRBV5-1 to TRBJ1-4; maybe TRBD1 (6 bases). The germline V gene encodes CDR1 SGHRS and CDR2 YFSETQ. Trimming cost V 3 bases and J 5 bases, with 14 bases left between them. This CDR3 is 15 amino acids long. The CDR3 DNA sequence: TGCGCCAGCAGCTCCCGGACAGTCCCCAATGAAAAACTGTTTTTT. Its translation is CASSSRTVPNEKLFF.

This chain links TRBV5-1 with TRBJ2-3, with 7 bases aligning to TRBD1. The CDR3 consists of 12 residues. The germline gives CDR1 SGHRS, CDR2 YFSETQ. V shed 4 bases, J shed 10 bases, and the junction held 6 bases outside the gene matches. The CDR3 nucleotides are TGCGCCAGCAGCCTCGACAGGGATGCGCAGTATTTT. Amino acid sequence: CASSLDRDAQYF.

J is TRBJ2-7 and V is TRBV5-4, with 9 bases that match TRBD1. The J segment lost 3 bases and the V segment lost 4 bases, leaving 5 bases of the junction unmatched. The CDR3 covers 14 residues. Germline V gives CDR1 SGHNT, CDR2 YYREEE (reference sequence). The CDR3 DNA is TGTGCCAGCAGCACTGGGGACAGGGACTACGAGCAGTACTTC. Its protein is CASSTGDRDYEQYF.

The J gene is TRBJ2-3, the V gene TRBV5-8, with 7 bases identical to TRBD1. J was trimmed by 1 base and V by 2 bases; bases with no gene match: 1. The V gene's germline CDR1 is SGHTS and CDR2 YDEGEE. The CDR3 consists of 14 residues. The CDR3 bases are TGTGCCAGCAGCTTTGGGACAGGCACAGATACGCAGTATTTT. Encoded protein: CASSFGTGTDTQYF. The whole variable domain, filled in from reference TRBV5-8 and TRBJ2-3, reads EAGVTQSPTHLIKTRGQQATLRCSPISGHTSVYWYQQALGLGLQFLLWYDEGEERNRGNFPPRFSGRQFPNYSSELNVNALELEDSALYLCASSFGTGTDTQYFGPGTRLTVL.

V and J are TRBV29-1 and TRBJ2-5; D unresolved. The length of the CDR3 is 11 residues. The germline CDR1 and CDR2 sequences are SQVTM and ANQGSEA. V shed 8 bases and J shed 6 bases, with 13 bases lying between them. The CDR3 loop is CSSRSSKTQYF. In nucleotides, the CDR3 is TGCAGCTCCAGGTCTTCGAAGACCCAGTACTTC.

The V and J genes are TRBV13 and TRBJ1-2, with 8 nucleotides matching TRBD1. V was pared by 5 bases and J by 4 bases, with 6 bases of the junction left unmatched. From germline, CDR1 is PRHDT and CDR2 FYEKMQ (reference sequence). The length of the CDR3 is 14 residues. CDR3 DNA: TGTGCCAGCAGCCCAGCGGACAGGGTCTATGGCTACACCTTC. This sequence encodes CASSPADRVYGYTF.

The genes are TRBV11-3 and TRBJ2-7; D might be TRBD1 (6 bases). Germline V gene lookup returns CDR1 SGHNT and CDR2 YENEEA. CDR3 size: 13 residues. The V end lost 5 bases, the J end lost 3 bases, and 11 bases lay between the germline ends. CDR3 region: CASSVRTDYEQYF. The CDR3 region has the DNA TGTGCCAGCAGCGTACGGACAGACTACGAGCAGTACTTC.

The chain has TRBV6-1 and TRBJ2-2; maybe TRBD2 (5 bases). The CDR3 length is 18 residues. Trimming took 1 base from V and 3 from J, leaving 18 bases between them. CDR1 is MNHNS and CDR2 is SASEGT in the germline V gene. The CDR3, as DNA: TGTGCCAGCAGTGAAGTCGGGGTCTTTCTAACGGACACCGGGGAGCTGTTTTTT. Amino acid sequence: CASSEVGVFLTDTGELFF.

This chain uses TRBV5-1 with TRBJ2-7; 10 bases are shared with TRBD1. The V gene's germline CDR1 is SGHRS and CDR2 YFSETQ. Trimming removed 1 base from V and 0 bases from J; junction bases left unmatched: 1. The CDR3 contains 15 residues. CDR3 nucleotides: TGCGCCAGCAGCTTGTGGACAGGGGGCTCCTACGAGCAGTACTTC. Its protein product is CASSLWTGGSYEQYF.

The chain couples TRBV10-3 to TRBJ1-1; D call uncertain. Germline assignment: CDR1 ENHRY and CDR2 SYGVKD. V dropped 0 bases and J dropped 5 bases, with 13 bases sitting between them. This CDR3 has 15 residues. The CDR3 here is CAISESYSLGTEAFF. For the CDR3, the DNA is TGTGCCATCAGTGAGTCATACTCGCTAGGAACTGAAGCTTTCTTT.

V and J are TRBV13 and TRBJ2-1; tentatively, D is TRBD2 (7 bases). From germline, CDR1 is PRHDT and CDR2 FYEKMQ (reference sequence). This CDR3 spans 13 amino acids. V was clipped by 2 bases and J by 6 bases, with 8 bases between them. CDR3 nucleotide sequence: TGTGCCAGCAGCTTAAGGGGGGGCAATGAGCAGTTCTTC. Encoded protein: CASSLRGGNEQFF.

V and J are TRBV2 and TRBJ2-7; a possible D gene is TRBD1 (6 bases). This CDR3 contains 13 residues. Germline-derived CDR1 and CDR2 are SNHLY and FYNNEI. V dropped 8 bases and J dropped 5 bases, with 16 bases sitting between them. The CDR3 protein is CASLWQGSNEQYF. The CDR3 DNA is TGTGCCAGCCTATGGCAGGGGAGTAACGAGCAGTACTTC.

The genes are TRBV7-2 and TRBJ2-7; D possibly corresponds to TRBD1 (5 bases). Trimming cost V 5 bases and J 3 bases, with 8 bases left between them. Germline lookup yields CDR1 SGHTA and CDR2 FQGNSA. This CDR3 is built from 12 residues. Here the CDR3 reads CASSPGIYEQYF. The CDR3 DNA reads TGTGCCAGCAGCCCAGGGATCTACGAGCAGTACTTC.

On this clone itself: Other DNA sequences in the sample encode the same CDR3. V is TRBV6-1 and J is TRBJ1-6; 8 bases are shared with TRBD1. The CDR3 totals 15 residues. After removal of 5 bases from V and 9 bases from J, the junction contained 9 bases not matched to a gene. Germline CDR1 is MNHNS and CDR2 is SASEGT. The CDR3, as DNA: TGTGCCAGCAGTCCTGGACAGGGCACAGGTTCACCCCTCCACTTT. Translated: CASSPGQGTGSPLHF.

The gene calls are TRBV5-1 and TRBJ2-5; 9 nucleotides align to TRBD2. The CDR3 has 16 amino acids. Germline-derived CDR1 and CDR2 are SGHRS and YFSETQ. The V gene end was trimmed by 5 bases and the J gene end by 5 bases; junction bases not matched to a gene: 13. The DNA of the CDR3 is TGCGCCAGCAGAGGTTCCAGCGGGGGGCCGTATGAGACCCAGTACTTC. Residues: CASRGSSGGPYETQYF.

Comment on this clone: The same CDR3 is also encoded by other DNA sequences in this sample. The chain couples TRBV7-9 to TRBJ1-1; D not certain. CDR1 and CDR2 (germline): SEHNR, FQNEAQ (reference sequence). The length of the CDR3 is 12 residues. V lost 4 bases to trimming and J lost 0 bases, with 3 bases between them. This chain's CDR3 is CASSSVNTEAFF. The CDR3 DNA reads TGTGCCAGCAGCTCCGTGAACACTGAAGCTTTCTTT.

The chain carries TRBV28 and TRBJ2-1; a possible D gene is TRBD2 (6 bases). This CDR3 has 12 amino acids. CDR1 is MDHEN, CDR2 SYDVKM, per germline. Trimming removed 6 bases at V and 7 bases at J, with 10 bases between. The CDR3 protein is CASRYGGNEQFF. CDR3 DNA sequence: TGTGCCAGCAGGTACGGGGGAAATGAGCAGTTCTTC. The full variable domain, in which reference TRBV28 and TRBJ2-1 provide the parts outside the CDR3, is DVKVTQSSRYLVKRTGEKVFLECVQDMDHENMFWYRQDPGLGLRLIYFSYDVKMKEKGDIPEGYSVSREKKERFSLILESASTNQTSMYLCASRYGGNEQFFGPGTRLTVL.

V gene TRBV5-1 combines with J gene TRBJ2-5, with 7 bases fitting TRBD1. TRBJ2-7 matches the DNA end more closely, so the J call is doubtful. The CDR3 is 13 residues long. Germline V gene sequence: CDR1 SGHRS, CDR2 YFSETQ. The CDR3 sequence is CASSVTGVDEQYF. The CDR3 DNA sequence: TGCGCCAGCAGCGTAACAGGGGTCGACGAGCAGTACTTC.